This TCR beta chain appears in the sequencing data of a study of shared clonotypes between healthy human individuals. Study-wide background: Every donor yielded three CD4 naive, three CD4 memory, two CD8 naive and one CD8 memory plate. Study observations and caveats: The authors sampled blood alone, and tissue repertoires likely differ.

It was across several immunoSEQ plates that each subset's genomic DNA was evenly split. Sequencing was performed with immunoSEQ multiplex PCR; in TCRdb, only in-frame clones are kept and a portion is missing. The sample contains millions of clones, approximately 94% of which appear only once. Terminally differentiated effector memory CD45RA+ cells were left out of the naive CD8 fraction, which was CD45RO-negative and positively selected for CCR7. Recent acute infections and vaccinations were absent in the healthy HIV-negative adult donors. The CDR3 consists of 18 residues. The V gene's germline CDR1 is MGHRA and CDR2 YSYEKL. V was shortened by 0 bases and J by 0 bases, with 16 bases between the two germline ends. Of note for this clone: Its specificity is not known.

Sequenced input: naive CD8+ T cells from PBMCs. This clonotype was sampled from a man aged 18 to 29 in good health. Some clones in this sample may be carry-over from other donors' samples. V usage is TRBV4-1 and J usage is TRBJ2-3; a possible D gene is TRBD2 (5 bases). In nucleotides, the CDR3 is TGCGCCAGCAGCCAAGATTCGGGAAGGGCCCGTAGCACAGATACGCAGTATTTT. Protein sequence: CASSQDSGRARSTDTQYF.